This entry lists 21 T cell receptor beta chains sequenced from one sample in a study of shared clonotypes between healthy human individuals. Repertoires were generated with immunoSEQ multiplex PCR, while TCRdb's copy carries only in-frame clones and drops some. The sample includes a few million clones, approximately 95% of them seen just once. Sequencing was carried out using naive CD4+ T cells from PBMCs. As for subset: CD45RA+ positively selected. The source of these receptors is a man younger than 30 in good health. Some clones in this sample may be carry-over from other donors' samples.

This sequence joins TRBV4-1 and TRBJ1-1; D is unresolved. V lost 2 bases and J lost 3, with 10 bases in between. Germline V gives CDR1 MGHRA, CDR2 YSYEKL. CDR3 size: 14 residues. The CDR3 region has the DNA TGCGCCAGCAGCCAATTCTCAGGATACACTGAAGCTTTCTTT. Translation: CASSQFSGYTEAFF.

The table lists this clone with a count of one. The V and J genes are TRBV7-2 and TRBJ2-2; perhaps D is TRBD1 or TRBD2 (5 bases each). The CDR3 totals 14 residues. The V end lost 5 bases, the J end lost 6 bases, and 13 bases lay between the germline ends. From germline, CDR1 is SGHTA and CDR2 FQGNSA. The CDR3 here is CASSLDGASGELFF. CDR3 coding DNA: TGTGCCAGCAGCCTGGACGGGGCGTCCGGGGAGCTGTTTTTT.

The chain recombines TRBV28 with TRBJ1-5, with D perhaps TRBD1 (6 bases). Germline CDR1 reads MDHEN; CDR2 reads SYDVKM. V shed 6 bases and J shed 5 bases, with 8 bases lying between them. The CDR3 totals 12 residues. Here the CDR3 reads CASRYRDQPQHF. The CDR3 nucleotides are TGTGCCAGCAGATACAGGGATCAGCCCCAGCATTTT.

CDR3: CASSRPDYGYTF. The CDR3 coding sequence is TGTGCCAGCAGCCGGCCTGACTATGGCTACACCTTC. The chain recombines TRBV7-9 with TRBJ1-2; D is uncertain. The V end lost 5 bases, the J end lost 3 bases, and 7 bases lay between the germline ends. CDR1 is SEHNR and CDR2 is FQNEAQ in the germline V gene (reference sequence). The CDR3 is 12 amino acids.

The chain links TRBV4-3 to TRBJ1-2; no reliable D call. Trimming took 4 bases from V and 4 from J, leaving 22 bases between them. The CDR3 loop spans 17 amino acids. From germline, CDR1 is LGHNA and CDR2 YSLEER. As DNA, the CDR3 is TGCGCCAGCAGCCTGACAACTCGGACCTCGCGAGGCTATGGCTACACCTTC. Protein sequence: CASSLTTRTSRGYGYTF.

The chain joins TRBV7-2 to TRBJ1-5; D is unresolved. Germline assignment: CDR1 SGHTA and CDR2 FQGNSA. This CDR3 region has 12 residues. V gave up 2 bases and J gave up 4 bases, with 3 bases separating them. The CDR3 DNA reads TGTGCCAGCAGCTTAATGAATCAGCCCCAGCATTTT. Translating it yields CASSLMNQPQHF.

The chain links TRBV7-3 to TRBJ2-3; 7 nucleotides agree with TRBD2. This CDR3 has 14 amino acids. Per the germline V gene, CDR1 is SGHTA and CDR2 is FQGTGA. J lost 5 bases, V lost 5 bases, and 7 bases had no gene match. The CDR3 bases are TGTGCCAGCAGCCAGAGGGGAGGGCAAGATACGCAGTATTTT. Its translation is CASSQRGGQDTQYF.

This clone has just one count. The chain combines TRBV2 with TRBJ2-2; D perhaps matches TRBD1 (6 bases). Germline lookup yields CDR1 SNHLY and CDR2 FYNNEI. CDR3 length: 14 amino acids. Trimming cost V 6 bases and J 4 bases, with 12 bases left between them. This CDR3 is CASRRDTITGELFF. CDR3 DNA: TGTGCCAGCAGGAGGGACACAATCACCGGGGAGCTGTTTTTT.

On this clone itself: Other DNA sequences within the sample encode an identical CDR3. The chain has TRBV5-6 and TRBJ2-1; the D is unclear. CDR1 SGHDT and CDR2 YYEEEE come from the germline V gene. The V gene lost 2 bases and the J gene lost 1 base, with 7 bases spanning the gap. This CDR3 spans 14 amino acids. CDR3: CASSLVDSYNEQFF. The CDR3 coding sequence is TGTGCCAGCAGCTTAGTGGATTCCTACAATGAGCAGTTCTTC.

The CDR3 loop reads CASSGQGLNEQYF. CDR3 sequence (DNA): TGTGCCAGCAGCGGACAGGGTCTCAACGAGCAGTACTTC. V and J are TRBV11-2 and TRBJ2-7; TRBD1 matches at 8 bases. CDR3 length: 13 amino acids. CDR1 and CDR2 (germline): SGHAT, FQNNGV. The J segment lost 5 bases and the V segment lost 5 bases, leaving 5 bases of the junction unmatched.

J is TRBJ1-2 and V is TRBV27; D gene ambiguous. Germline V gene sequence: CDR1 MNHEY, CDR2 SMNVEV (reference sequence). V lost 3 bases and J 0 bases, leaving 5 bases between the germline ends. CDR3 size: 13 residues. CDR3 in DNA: TGTGCCAGCAGTTTCAGCGCTAACTATGGCTACACCTTC. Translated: CASSFSANYGYTF.

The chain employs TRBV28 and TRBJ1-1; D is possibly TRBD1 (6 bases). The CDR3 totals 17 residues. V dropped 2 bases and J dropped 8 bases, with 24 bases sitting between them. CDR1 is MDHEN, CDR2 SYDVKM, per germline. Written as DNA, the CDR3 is TGTGCCAGCAGTTTAATAGGGGTTGGGCAGGGGCGGTTGGAAGCTTTCTTT. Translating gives CASSLIGVGQGRLEAFF.

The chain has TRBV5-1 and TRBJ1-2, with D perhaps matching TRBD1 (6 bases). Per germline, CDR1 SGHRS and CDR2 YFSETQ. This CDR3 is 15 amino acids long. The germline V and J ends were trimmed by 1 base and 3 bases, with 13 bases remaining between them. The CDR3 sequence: CASSLSFRGHYGYTF. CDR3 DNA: TGCGCCAGCAGCTTGAGTTTCAGGGGCCACTATGGCTACACCTTC.

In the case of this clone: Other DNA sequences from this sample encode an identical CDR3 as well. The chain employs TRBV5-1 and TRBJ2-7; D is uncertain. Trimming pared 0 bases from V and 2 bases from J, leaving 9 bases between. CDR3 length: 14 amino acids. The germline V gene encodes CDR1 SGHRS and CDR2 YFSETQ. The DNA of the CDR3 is TGCGCCAGCAGCTTGGGTGGTGTTACCTACGAGCAGTACTTC. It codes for CASSLGGVTYEQYF.

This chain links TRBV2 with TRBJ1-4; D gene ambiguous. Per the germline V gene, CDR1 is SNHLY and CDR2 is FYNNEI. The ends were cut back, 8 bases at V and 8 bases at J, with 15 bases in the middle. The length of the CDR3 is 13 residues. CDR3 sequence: CASGIIPGEKLFF. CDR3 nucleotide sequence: TGTGCCAGCGGGATAATACCGGGGGAAAAACTGTTTTTT.

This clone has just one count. CDR3 loop: CASSSGTLYPTDTQYF. In DNA, the CDR3 is TGTGCCAGCAGTAGTGGAACTCTCTACCCCACAGATACGCAGTATTTT. The V gene is TRBV28, the J gene TRBJ2-3; D is undetermined. Germline CDR1 is MDHEN and CDR2 is SYDVKM. The CDR3 is made up of 16 amino acids. Trimming took off 5 bases at V and 2 bases at J, with 17 bases between the two ends.

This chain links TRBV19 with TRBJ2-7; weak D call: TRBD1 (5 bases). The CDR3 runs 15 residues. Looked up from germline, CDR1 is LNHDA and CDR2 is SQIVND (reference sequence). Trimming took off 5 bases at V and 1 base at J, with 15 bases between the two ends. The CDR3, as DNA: TGTGCCAGTAGTCGCTCCGATAGGGGTTCCTACGAGCAGTACTTC. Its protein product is CASSRSDRGSYEQYF.

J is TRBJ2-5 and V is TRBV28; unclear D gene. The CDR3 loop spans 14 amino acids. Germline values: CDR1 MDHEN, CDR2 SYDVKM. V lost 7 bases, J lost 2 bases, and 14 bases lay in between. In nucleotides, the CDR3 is TGTGCCAGCACCCTCACGGGCCCACAAGAGACCCAGTACTTC. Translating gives CASTLTGPQETQYF. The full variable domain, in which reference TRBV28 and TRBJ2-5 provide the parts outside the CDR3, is DVKVTQSSRYLVKRTGEKVFLECVQDMDHENMFWYRQDPGLGLRLIYFSYDVKMKEKGDIPEGYSVSREKKERFSLILESASTNQTSMYLCASTLTGPQETQYFGPGTRLLVL.

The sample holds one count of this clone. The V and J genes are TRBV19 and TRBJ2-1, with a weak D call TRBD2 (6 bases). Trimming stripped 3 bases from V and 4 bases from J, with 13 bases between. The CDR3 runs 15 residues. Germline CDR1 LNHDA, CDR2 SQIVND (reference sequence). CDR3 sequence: CASSIRKAGYNEQFF. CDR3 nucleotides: TGTGCCAGTAGTATCAGAAAGGCGGGATACAATGAGCAGTTCTTC.

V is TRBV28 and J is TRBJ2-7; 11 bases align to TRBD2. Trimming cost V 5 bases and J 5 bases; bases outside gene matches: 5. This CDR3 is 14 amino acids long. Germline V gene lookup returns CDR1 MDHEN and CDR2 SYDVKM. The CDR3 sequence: CASSTSGRVHEQYF. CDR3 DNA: TGTGCCAGCAGTACTAGCGGGAGAGTTCACGAGCAGTACTTC.

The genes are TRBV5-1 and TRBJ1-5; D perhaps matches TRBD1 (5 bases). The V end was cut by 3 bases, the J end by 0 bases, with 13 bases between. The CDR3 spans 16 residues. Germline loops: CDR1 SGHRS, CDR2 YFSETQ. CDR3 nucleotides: TGCGCCAGCAGCTCCGGGGTAGGGGATAGCAATCAGCCCCAGCATTTT. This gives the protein CASSSGVGDSNQPQHF. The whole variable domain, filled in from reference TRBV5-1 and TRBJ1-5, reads KAGVTQTPRYLIKTRGQQVTLSCSPISGHRSVSWYQQTPGQGLQFLFEYFSETQRNKGNFPGRFSGRQFSNSRSEMNVSTLELGDSALYLCASSSGVGDSNQPQHFGDGTRLSIL.